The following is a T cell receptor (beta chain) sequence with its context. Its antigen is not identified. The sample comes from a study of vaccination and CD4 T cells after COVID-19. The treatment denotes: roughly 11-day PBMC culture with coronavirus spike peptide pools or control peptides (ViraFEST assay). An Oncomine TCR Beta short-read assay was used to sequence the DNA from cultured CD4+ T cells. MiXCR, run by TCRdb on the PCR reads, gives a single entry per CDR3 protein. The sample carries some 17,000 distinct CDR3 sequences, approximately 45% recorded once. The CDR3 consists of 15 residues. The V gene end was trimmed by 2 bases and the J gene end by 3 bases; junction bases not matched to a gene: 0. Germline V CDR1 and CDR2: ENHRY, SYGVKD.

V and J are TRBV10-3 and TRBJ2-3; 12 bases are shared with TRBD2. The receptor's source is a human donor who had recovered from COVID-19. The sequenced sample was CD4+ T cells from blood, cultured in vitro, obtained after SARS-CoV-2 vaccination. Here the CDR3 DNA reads TGTGCCATCAGTGAGGGACTAGCGGGAACAGATACGCAGTATTTT. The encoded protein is CAISEGLAGTDTQYF.